Listed here are 8 T cell receptor beta chains from one sample, sequenced in a study of cytomegalovirus exposure and HLA in healthy donors. The PCR made use of 60 Vbeta and 13 Jbeta primers. The table came from immunoSEQ multiplex PCR; TCRdb's copy has only in-frame clones and leaves some out. This table has about 180,000 clones, roughly 77% appearing once. The sequenced sample was PBMCs. Every receptor here comes from a woman in her 30s in good health and CMV-seropositive.

The chain uses TRBV7-2 and TRBJ2-2; 12 nucleotides agree with TRBD2. The CDR3 contains 17 residues. Germline V CDR1 and CDR2: SGHTA, FQGNSA. Trimming at V came to 5 bases and at J to 1 base, leaving 5 bases not matched to a gene. CDR3 DNA: TGTGCCAGCAGCATTGTGACTAGCGGGGGGAACACCGGGGAGCTGTTTTTT. Translated, it gives CASSIVTSGGNTGELFF.

The chain recombines TRBV4-3 with TRBJ1-5; maybe TRBD1 (5 bases). The germline gives CDR1 LGHNA, CDR2 YSLEER. The CDR3 spans 13 residues. Trimming removed 5 bases from V and 0 bases from J, with 5 bases in between. The CDR3 loop reads CASSRGSNQPQHF. The CDR3 nucleotides are TGCGCCAGCAGCAGGGGTAGCAATCAGCCCCAGCATTTT.

V usage is TRBV4-1 and J usage is TRBJ2-1, with 16 bases fitting TRBD2. This CDR3 spans 21 amino acids. Trimming took 4 bases from V and 0 from J; bases not matched to a gene: 12. CDR1 and CDR2 from the germline V gene are MGHRA and YSYEKL. The DNA of the CDR3 is TGCGCCAGCAGCCTTGGGGGACTAGCGGGGGGGCCCCGTAGCTCCTACAATGAGCAGTTCTTC. As protein: CASSLGGLAGGPRSSYNEQFF.

The rearrangement links TRBV11-3 to TRBJ2-1; D may be TRBD1 (7 bases). The V end lost 5 bases, the J end lost 9 bases, and 17 bases lay between the germline ends. The germline CDR1 and CDR2 sequences are SGHNT and YENEEA. This CDR3 is built from 14 residues. CDR3 amino acids: CASSNSQGGSEQFF. The CDR3 nucleotides are TGTGCCAGCAGCAACAGCCAGGGGGGAAGTGAGCAGTTCTTC.

About this clone itself: The sample has other DNA sequences that encode this CDR3 too. V is TRBV19 and J is TRBJ1-1; D not resolved. The CDR3 is 13 residues long. The V end lost 3 bases, the J end lost 0 bases, and 5 bases lay between the germline ends. Germline assignment: CDR1 LNHDA and CDR2 SQIVND (reference sequence). The CDR3 DNA sequence: TGTGCCAGTAGTATCACAGTGAACACTGAAGCTTTCTTT. This translates into CASSITVNTEAFF.

V gene TRBV9 combines with J gene TRBJ2-5, with 8 bases matching TRBD1. V shed 0 bases, J shed 5 bases, and the junction held 3 bases outside the gene matches. CDR3 length: 14 residues. The V gene's germline CDR1 is SGDLS and CDR2 YYNGEE. CDR3 loop: CASSVGTGWETQYF. The CDR3 region has the DNA TGTGCCAGCAGCGTAGGGACAGGGTGGGAGACCCAGTACTTC.

The chain recombines TRBV5-1 with TRBJ1-2, with 8 bases identical to TRBD1. V was pared by 0 bases and J by 2 bases, with 9 bases of the junction left unmatched. CDR1 and CDR2 from the germline V gene are SGHRS and YFSETQ. The CDR3 has 17 residues. The CDR3 coding sequence is TGCGCCAGCAGCTTGGCCCCGCAGGGGGCCTTCAACTATGGCTACACCTTC. This codes for CASSLAPQGAFNYGYTF.

The rearrangement uses TRBV29-1 and TRBJ2-2; D is possibly TRBD2 (7 bases). The germline CDR1 and CDR2 sequences are SQVTM and ANQGSEA. The CDR3 sequence is 13 residues long. V dropped 4 bases and J dropped 6 bases, with 12 bases sitting between them. The CDR3 DNA is TGCAGCGTTGGGAGGGGGGGCCCCGGGGAGCTGTTTTTT. This encodes CSVGRGGPGELFF.